These T cell receptor beta chains were read from a single sample in a study of control samples from healthy donors and cancer patients. Libraries were prepared by immunoSEQ multiplex PCR; TCRdb keeps only in-frame clonotypes and omits some of them. The sample lists about 220,000 clones, over 90% seen once, with approximately 1.5% in the top ten. The sample consisted of blood. The receptors were sampled from a man in his fifties in good health. Both conserved end residues are part of each CDR3. Each record gives: J gene, D gene, clone size, V gene, CDR3 protein, CDR3 DNA. A D gene is named only where the DNA matches it firmly. Expanded clones are given a class, and other clones once, few, many or no size at all.

J gene: TRBJ1-1; D gene: .; clone size: .; V gene: TRBV3-1/TRBV3-2; CDR3 protein: CASSLNQGNTEAFF; CDR3 DNA: TGTGCCAGCAGTTTGAATCAGGGGAACACTGAAGCTTTCTTT
J gene: TRBJ1-1; D gene: .; clone size: .; V gene: TRBV15; CDR3 protein: CATSRGLEAFF; CDR3 DNA: TGTGCCACCAGCAGAGGTCTTGAAGCTTTCTTT
J gene: TRBJ2-7; D gene: TRBD1; clone size: .; V gene: TRBV5-1; CDR3 protein: CASSLGQGSYEQYF; CDR3 DNA: TGCGCCAGCAGCTTGGGACAGGGGTCCTACGAGCAGTACTTC
J gene: TRBJ2-5; D gene: .; clone size: .; V gene: TRBV5-6; CDR3 protein: CASSVDPSKTQYF; CDR3 DNA: TGTGCCAGCAGCGTGGACCCCTCGAAGACCCAGTACTTC
J gene: TRBJ1-4; D gene: .; clone size: .; V gene: TRBV27; CDR3 protein: CASSLRTREKLFF; CDR3 DNA: TGTGCCAGCAGTCTTAGGACGAGGGAAAAACTGTTTTTT
J gene: TRBJ1-5; D gene: .; clone size: .; V gene: TRBV2; CDR3 protein: CASSDHVQPQHF; CDR3 DNA: TGTGCCAGCAGTGATCATGTTCAGCCCCAGCATTTT
J gene: TRBJ1-1; D gene: .; clone size: .; V gene: TRBV20-1; CDR3 protein: CSASNTMNTEAFF; CDR3 DNA: TGCAGTGCTAGTAACACGATGAACACTGAAGCTTTCTTT
J gene: TRBJ1-5; D gene: .; clone size: .; V gene: TRBV19; CDR3 protein: CASSPLTGPNQPQHF; CDR3 DNA: TGTGCCAGTAGTCCCCTGACAGGCCCAAATCAGCCCCAGCATTTT
J gene: TRBJ1-4; D gene: .; clone size: .; V gene: TRBV5-6; CDR3 protein: CASSLMGNPSEKLFF; CDR3 DNA: TGTGCCAGCAGCTTGATGGGCAATCCTAGTGAAAAACTGTTTTTT
J gene: TRBJ1-6; D gene: .; clone size: .; V gene: TRBV4-2; CDR3 protein: CASSQTGLDSPLHF; CDR3 DNA: TGTGCCAGCAGCCAGACGGGGTTAGATTCACCCCTCCACTTT
J gene: TRBJ2-6; D gene: .; clone size: once; V gene: TRBV6-5; CDR3 protein: CASSQGSGANVLTF; CDR3 DNA: TGTGCCAGCAGCCAGGGGTCGGGGGCCAACGTCCTGACTTTC
J gene: TRBJ1-4; D gene: .; clone size: once; V gene: TRBV5-1; CDR3 protein: CASSLVGQATNEKLFF; CDR3 DNA: TGCGCCAGCAGCTTGGTGGGGCAGGCAACTAATGAAAAACTGTTTTTT
J gene: TRBJ1-4; D gene: .; clone size: .; V gene: TRBV27; CDR3 protein: CASSLPPKKGEKLFF; CDR3 DNA: TGTGCCAGCAGTTTACCCCCTAAGAAGGGTGAAAAACTGTTTTTT
J gene: TRBJ1-4; D gene: TRBD1; clone size: .; V gene: TRBV29-1; CDR3 protein: CSARTGEGEKLFF; CDR3 DNA: TGCAGCGCCCGGACAGGGGAGGGTGAAAAACTGTTTTTT
J gene: TRBJ2-5; D gene: TRBD2; clone size: .; V gene: TRBV5-1; CDR3 protein: CASSRGTSGGQETQYF; CDR3 DNA: TGCGCCAGCAGCCGCGGGACTAGCGGGGGGCAAGAGACCCAGTACTTC
J gene: TRBJ2-6; D gene: .; clone size: .; V gene: TRBV30; CDR3 protein: CAWSVHRGRISGANVLTF; CDR3 DNA: TGTGCCTGGTCTGTACATCGGGGACGGATCTCTGGGGCCAACGTCCTGACTTTC
J gene: TRBJ1-4; D gene: TRBD1; clone size: .; V gene: TRBV29-1; CDR3 protein: CSVDGTGKEKLFF; CDR3 DNA: TGCAGCGTTGACGGGACAGGGAAGGAAAAACTGTTTTTT
J gene: TRBJ1-1; D gene: .; clone size: .; V gene: TRBV7-8; CDR3 protein: CASSLGRGATQNTEAFF; CDR3 DNA: TGTGCCAGCAGCTTAGGTCGGGGGGCGACACAGAACACTGAAGCTTTCTTT
J gene: TRBJ1-6; D gene: .; clone size: .; V gene: TRBV28; CDR3 protein: CASSSRTDYNSPLHF; CDR3 DNA: TGTGCCAGCAGTTCGAGGACAGACTATAATTCACCCCTCCACTTT
J gene: TRBJ2-2; D gene: .; clone size: .; V gene: TRBV5-1; CDR3 protein: CASSLEHPTGELFF; CDR3 DNA: TGCGCCAGCAGCTTGGAACACCCCACCGGGGAGCTGTTTTTT
J gene: TRBJ1-2; D gene: .; clone size: once; V gene: TRBV2; CDR3 protein: CASSEWGNYGYTF; CDR3 DNA: TGTGCCAGCAGTGAATGGGGGAACTATGGCTACACCTTC
J gene: TRBJ1-5; D gene: .; clone size: .; V gene: TRBV19; CDR3 protein: CASSIGPHSNQPQHF; CDR3 DNA: TGTGCCAGTAGTATTGGACCCCATAGCAATCAGCCCCAGCATTTT
J gene: TRBJ2-5; D gene: .; clone size: .; V gene: TRBV7-3; CDR3 protein: CASSLNRPPETQYF; CDR3 DNA: TGTGCCAGCAGCTTAAACCGGCCACCAGAGACCCAGTACTTC
J gene: TRBJ2-2; D gene: .; clone size: .; V gene: TRBV7-2; CDR3 protein: CASSQDRRDTGELFF; CDR3 DNA: TGTGCCAGCAGCCAGGACAGGAGGGACACCGGGGAGCTGTTTTTT
J gene: TRBJ2-5; D gene: TRBD2; clone size: .; V gene: TRBV18; CDR3 protein: CASSSIAGMRQETQYF; CDR3 DNA: TGTGCCAGCTCATCGATAGCGGGAATGCGACAAGAGACCCAGTACTTC
J gene: TRBJ2-7; D gene: TRBD1; clone size: .; V gene: TRBV7-2; CDR3 protein: CASSLVSATGDEQYF; CDR3 DNA: TGTGCCAGCAGCTTAGTATCGGCGACAGGGGACGAGCAGTACTTC
J gene: TRBJ1-5; D gene: .; clone size: .; V gene: TRBV19; CDR3 protein: CASSIRDSNQPQHF; CDR3 DNA: TGTGCCAGTAGTATCCGGGATAGCAATCAGCCCCAGCATTTT
J gene: TRBJ2-3; D gene: .; clone size: .; V gene: TRBV10-3; CDR3 protein: CAIGADTDTQYF; CDR3 DNA: TGTGCCATCGGCGCAGACACAGATACGCAGTATTTT
J gene: TRBJ1-6; D gene: .; clone size: .; V gene: TRBV5-1; CDR3 protein: CASSGRGDMENSPLHF; CDR3 DNA: TGCGCCAGCAGCGGGAGGGGTGACATGGAAAATTCACCCCTCCACTTT
J gene: TRBJ2-3; D gene: .; clone size: .; V gene: TRBV29-1; CDR3 protein: CSVDAGWGRADTQYF; CDR3 DNA: TGCAGCGTTGACGCTGGATGGGGTCGGGCAGATACGCAGTATTTT
J gene: TRBJ2-3; D gene: .; clone size: .; V gene: TRBV5-4; CDR3 protein: CASSDGVDTDTQYF; CDR3 DNA: TGTGCCAGCAGCGACGGGGTAGATACAGATACGCAGTATTTT
J gene: TRBJ1-3; D gene: .; clone size: .; V gene: TRBV2; CDR3 protein: CASRSGGYSGNTIYF; CDR3 DNA: TGTGCCAGCAGGTCAGGCGGGTACTCTGGAAACACCATATATTTT
J gene: TRBJ2-3; D gene: .; clone size: .; V gene: TRBV12-3/TRBV12-4; CDR3 protein: CASSFYTQYF; CDR3 DNA: TGTGCCAGCAGTTTCTATACGCAGTATTTT